Listed here are 26 T cell receptor beta chains from one sample, sequenced in a study of blood T cell repertoires in COVID-19. Profiling relied on immunoSEQ multiplex PCR, and the TCRdb table lists in-frame clones only, not all of them. Of fewer than 500,000 clones listed, more than 85% are singletons. Sample: peripheral blood. The receptors were gathered from a woman in her thirties with acute or convalescent COVID-19.

The chain is built from TRBV2 and TRBJ2-7; TRBD2 is a possible D gene (5 bases). CDR3 size: 14 residues. The germline V gene encodes CDR1 SNHLY and CDR2 FYNNEI. The germline V and J ends were trimmed by 7 bases and 5 bases, with 18 bases remaining between them. The CDR3: CASTPRVRSDEQYF. CDR3 sequence (DNA): TGTGCCAGCACCCCGAGGGTTAGGTCCGACGAGCAGTACTTC.

This sequence joins TRBV11-2 and TRBJ1-2, with D perhaps matching TRBD1 (5 bases). V lost 4 bases and J lost 7, with 7 bases in between. Germline V gives CDR1 SGHAT, CDR2 FQNNGV. The CDR3 totals 11 residues. The CDR3 loop reads CASSSGVGYTF. The CDR3 DNA follows: TGTGCCAGCAGCTCGGGGGTTGGCTACACCTTC.

This clone has only a few counts. The chain uses TRBV5-1 and TRBJ2-1; 7 nucleotides line up with TRBD1. Losses at the gene ends were 0 bases for V and 0 bases for J; bases not matched to a gene: 9. Germline V gene sequence: CDR1 SGHRS, CDR2 YFSETQ. This CDR3 has 18 amino acids. The CDR3 sequence is CASSLGLRQGSSYNEQFF. Here the CDR3 DNA reads TGCGCCAGCAGCTTGGGGCTAAGACAGGGTAGCTCCTACAATGAGCAGTTCTTC.

V usage is TRBV30 and J usage is TRBJ1-2; 10 bases are a match to TRBD1. This CDR3 has 14 amino acids. V lost 2 bases to trimming and J lost 2 bases; unmatched junction nucleotides: 2. Germline V gene data show CDR1 as GTSNPN and CDR2 as SVGIG (reference sequence). The CDR3 nucleotides read TGTGCCTGGAGTCCGGGACAGGGGAACTATGGCTACACCTTC. Encoded protein: CAWSPGQGNYGYTF.

The J gene is TRBJ2-3, the V gene TRBV2, with D tentatively TRBD2 (5 bases). Germline loops: CDR1 SNHLY, CDR2 FYNNEI. The CDR3 has 14 residues. Trimming removed 8 bases from V and 6 bases from J, with 18 bases in between. In nucleotides, the CDR3 is TGTGCCAGCCGCCGGGGAAACACATATGATACGCAGTATTTT. Translated: CASRRGNTYDTQYF. Full variable domain (rest looked up from reference TRBV2 and TRBJ2-3): EPEVTQTPSHQVTQMGQEVILRCVPISNHLYFYWYRQILGQKVEFLVSFYNNEISEKSEIFDDQFSVERPDGSNFTLKIRSTKLEDSAMYFCASRRGNTYDTQYFGPGTRLTVL.

This clone was counted a few times. The rearrangement links TRBV18 to TRBJ1-5, with TRBD1 matching over 10 bases. From germline, CDR1 is KGHSH and CDR2 LQKENI. The CDR3 covers 14 residues. Unmatched junction bases numbered 2, after V lost 4 bases and J lost 5 bases. The CDR3 DNA sequence: TGTGCCAGCTCACTGGACAGGGGGTATCAGCCCCAGCATTTT. It codes for CASSLDRGYQPQHF. The whole variable domain, filled in from reference TRBV18 and TRBJ1-5, reads NAGVMQNPRHLVRRRGQEARLRCSPMKGHSHVYWYRQLPEEGLKFMVYLQKENIIDESGMPKERFSAEFPKEGPSILRIQQVVRGDSAAYFCASSLDRGYQPQHFGDGTRLSIL.

The rearrangement links TRBV19 to TRBJ1-1, with 8 bases identical to TRBD1. CDR1 is LNHDA, CDR2 SQIVND, per germline (reference sequence). CDR3 length: 17 amino acids. V dropped 0 bases and J dropped 2; count of bases not matched to a gene: 8. The CDR3 loop reads CASSIDLRQGINTEAFF. As DNA, the CDR3 is TGTGCCAGTAGTATAGACTTACGACAGGGGATTAACACTGAAGCTTTCTTT.

This chain connects TRBV28 to TRBJ2-7; TRBD1 matches at 9 bases. CDR3 size: 17 residues. Per germline, CDR1 MDHEN and CDR2 SYDVKM. Trimming cost V 4 bases and J 3 bases; bases outside gene matches: 13. The CDR3 bases are TGTGCCAGCAGTTCAACCCGGGACAGGGAACGGATCTACGAGCAGTACTTC. It is translated as CASSSTRDRERIYEQYF.

The V and J genes are TRBV27 and TRBJ1-3, with TRBD1 matching over 10 bases. The germline CDR1 and CDR2 sequences are MNHEY and SMNVEV (reference sequence). This CDR3 has 20 amino acids. V shed 6 bases and J 1 base; nucleotides not matched to a gene: 18. The CDR3, as DNA: TGTGCCAGCAGCCCTCCGGACAGGGGGATAAAGAGACGGTCTGGAAACACCATATATTTT. Translating it yields CASSPPDRGIKRRSGNTIYF.

The rearrangement joins TRBV30 to TRBJ1-6, with unresolved D. This CDR3 has 13 amino acids. CDR1 GTSNPN and CDR2 SVGIG come from the germline V gene (reference sequence). Trimming removed 3 bases at V and 5 bases at J, with 8 bases between. Here the CDR3 reads CAWRDSHNSPLHF. CDR3 coding DNA: TGTGCCTGGAGAGACTCGCATAATTCACCCCTCCACTTT.

The rearrangement joins TRBV5-5 to TRBJ1-6, with TRBD1 matching over 7 bases. J gave up 5 bases and V 4 bases, and 12 bases lay outside the gene matches. From germline, CDR1 is SGHKS and CDR2 YYEKEE (reference sequence). This CDR3 comprises 17 residues. CDR3 loop: CASSVTGVHFNNSPLHF. In DNA, the CDR3 is TGTGCCAGCAGCGTCACAGGGGTCCATTTTAATAATTCACCCCTCCACTTT.

The chain carries TRBV7-3 and TRBJ1-1, with 8 bases that match TRBD1. The V and J ends lost 5 bases and 7 bases, in that order; junction bases with no gene match: 6. Germline CDR1 reads SGHTA; CDR2 reads FQGTGA. The CDR3 consists of 13 residues. CDR3 in amino acids: CASSTETGGEAFF. CDR3 sequence (DNA): TGTGCCAGCAGCACAGAAACAGGGGGTGAAGCTTTCTTT.

As for this clone: The same CDR3 is also encoded by other DNA sequences in this sample. The gene calls are TRBV7-2 and TRBJ1-1, with a weak D call TRBD1 (6 bases). V lost 3 bases to trimming and J lost 2 bases, with 7 bases between them. The CDR3 is made up of 13 amino acids. From germline, CDR1 is SGHTA and CDR2 FQGNSA. CDR3 DNA: TGTGCCAGCAGCTTGACAGGTAACACTGAAGCTTTCTTT. This translates into CASSLTGNTEAFF.

This clone has just one count. The rearrangement uses TRBV9 and TRBJ2-5; 7 bases agree with TRBD2. The CDR3 is 15 amino acids. Germline values: CDR1 SGDLS, CDR2 YYNGEE. The junction had 7 bases not matched to a gene; V was cut back by 4 bases and J by 1 base. CDR3 region: CASSNSGLGQETQYF. DNA for the CDR3: TGTGCCAGCAGCAATAGCGGGCTCGGCCAAGAGACCCAGTACTTC. The full variable domain, its missing parts supplied by reference TRBV9 and TRBJ2-5, is DSGVTQTPKHLITATGQRVTLRCSPRSGDLSVYWYQQSLDQGLQFLIQYYNGEERAKGNILERFSAQQFPDLHSELNLSSLELGDSALYFCASSNSGLGQETQYFGPGTRLLVL.

The chain uses TRBV11-3 and TRBJ1-3; D remains ambiguous. Trimming left V 1 base short and J 1 base short, with 5 bases between. This CDR3 has 14 residues. Per germline, CDR1 SGHNT and CDR2 YENEEA. CDR3 in DNA: TGTGCCAGCAGCTTAGCCGGGTCTGGAAACACCATATATTTT. Translating gives CASSLAGSGNTIYF.

The chain combines TRBV4-1 with TRBJ1-3; D is possibly TRBD1 (6 bases). The V gene lost 2 bases and the J gene lost 4 bases, with 15 bases spanning the gap. The CDR3 consists of 16 residues. The germline CDR1 and CDR2 sequences are MGHRA and YSYEKL. The CDR3, as DNA: TGCGCCAGCAGCCAACGTTTGGGGGCAGGAGGAAACACCATATATTTT. This codes for CASSQRLGAGGNTIYF.

This clone was detected only once. V usage is TRBV6-5 and J usage is TRBJ1-2; D remains ambiguous. CDR1 is MNHEY, CDR2 SVGAGI, per germline. The CDR3 has 14 amino acids. V was cut by 5 bases and J by 2 bases, with 12 bases left in between. The CDR3: CASSQLPGNYGYTF. As DNA, the CDR3 is TGTGCCAGCAGTCAATTACCAGGAAACTATGGCTACACCTTC.

The J gene is TRBJ1-2, the V gene TRBV7-9; TRBD1 is a possible D gene (6 bases). Germline V gives CDR1 SEHNR, CDR2 FQNEAQ (reference sequence). Trimming shortened V by 2 bases and J by 8 bases, and 18 bases separated the two germline ends. CDR3 length: 15 residues. The CDR3: CASSLTGSLMEGYTF. As DNA, the CDR3 is TGTGCCAGCAGCTTAACAGGGAGCCTAATGGAAGGCTACACCTTC.

The chain carries TRBV2 and TRBJ2-3; 9 nucleotides agree with TRBD2. The junction had 8 bases not matched to a gene; V was cut back by 4 bases and J by 6 bases. CDR3 length equals 15 residues. Looked up from germline, CDR1 is SNHLY and CDR2 is FYNNEI. CDR3 loop: CASSVGLAGLDTQYF. The CDR3 DNA reads TGTGCCAGCAGTGTCGGGCTAGCGGGGTTGGATACGCAGTATTTT. The entire variable domain, with the rest obtained from reference TRBV2 and TRBJ2-3, is as follows: EPEVTQTPSHQVTQMGQEVILRCVPISNHLYFYWYRQILGQKVEFLVSFYNNEISEKSEIFDDQFSVERPDGSNFTLKIRSTKLEDSAMYFCASSVGLAGLDTQYFGPGTRLTVL.

This chain joins TRBV7-6 and TRBJ2-3; 8 positions agree with TRBD2. Germline trimming cut 3 bases from V and 2 bases from J; bases unmatched to any gene: 10. Germline CDR1 SGHVS, CDR2 FNYEAQ. The CDR3 extends over 17 amino acids. This CDR3 is CASSFGRGGGSTDTQYF. The CDR3 DNA reads as TGTGCCAGCAGCTTCGGGAGGGGCGGGGGGTCCACAGATACGCAGTATTTT. The variable domain in full, with the rest retrieved from reference TRBV7-6 and TRBJ2-3, is GAGVSQSPRYKVTKRGQDVALRCDPISGHVSLYWYRQALGQGPEFLTYFNYEAQQDKSGLPNDRFSAERPEGSISTLTIQRTEQRDSAMYRCASSFGRGGGSTDTQYFGPGTRLTVL.

This chain connects TRBV30 to TRBJ1-6, with TRBD1 matching 9 bases. The CDR3 is made up of 13 amino acids. The germline V gene encodes CDR1 GTSNPN and CDR2 SVGIG (reference sequence). V was clipped by 5 bases and J by 7 bases; unmatched bases: 3. DNA for the CDR3: TGTGCCTGGGGGACAGGGCAAAATTCACCCCTCCACTTT. Translation gives CAWGTGQNSPLHF.

This rearrangement joins TRBV4-1 to TRBJ1-1; D not resolved. In germline, CDR1 is MGHRA, CDR2 YSYEKL. Deletions cut 2 bases from V and 0 bases from J, with 10 bases between. This CDR3 has 15 amino acids. The CDR3 DNA reads TGCGCCAGCAGCCAAATAGTTGGTGTGAACACTGAAGCTTTCTTT. Amino acids: CASSQIVGVNTEAFF.

The J gene is TRBJ2-5, the V gene TRBV9; possible D gene TRBD2, 5 bases. This CDR3 region has 16 residues. V dropped 5 bases and J dropped 1 base, with 18 bases sitting between them. Germline V gene lookup returns CDR1 SGDLS and CDR2 YYNGEE. CDR3 in amino acids: CASSPEGGYFQETQYF. The CDR3 nucleotides read TGTGCCAGCAGTCCCGAAGGCGGGTATTTCCAAGAGACCCAGTACTTC.

The chain carries TRBV2 and TRBJ2-3, with 7 nucleotides matching TRBD1. Germline CDR1 SNHLY, CDR2 FYNNEI. V lost 4 bases and J lost 2; bases outside the gene matches: 3. The CDR3 length is 14 residues. The CDR3 loop is CASSAQGDTDTQYF. The CDR3 DNA reads as TGTGCCAGCAGTGCGCAGGGGGACACAGATACGCAGTATTTT. Complete variable domain (other parts from reference TRBV2 and TRBJ2-3): EPEVTQTPSHQVTQMGQEVILRCVPISNHLYFYWYRQILGQKVEFLVSFYNNEISEKSEIFDDQFSVERPDGSNFTLKIRSTKLEDSAMYFCASSAQGDTDTQYFGPGTRLTVL.

The chain links TRBV11-2 to TRBJ2-1; 8 bases are a match to TRBD2. This CDR3 has 15 amino acids. J gave up 7 bases and V 2 bases, and 7 bases lay outside the gene matches. Per the germline V gene, CDR1 is SGHAT and CDR2 is FQNNGV. The CDR3 coding sequence is TGTGCCAGCAGCTTATTCGGGGGGGCCAGTAATGAGCAGTTCTTC. Translated: CASSLFGGASNEQFF.

V is TRBV12-5 and J is TRBJ1-1, with TRBD1 as a possible D gene (5 bases). Trimming removed 3 bases at V and 3 bases at J, with 20 bases between. This CDR3 has 17 amino acids. Germline CDR1 and CDR2: LGHNT and FRNRAP. The CDR3 DNA reads as TGTGCTAGTGGTTTTTTTGTCCAGGGAAGTGGGTACACTGAAGCTTTCTTT. Amino acid sequence: CASGFFVQGSGYTEAFF.